These 2 T cell receptor beta chains were all obtained from the same sample, sequenced in a study of blood T cell repertoires in COVID-19. The method was immunoSEQ multiplex PCR; TCRdb's version includes in-frame clones alone and lacks a portion of them. The table shows some 250,000 clones, with around 85% occurring only once. The sample consisted of PBMCs or T cells enriched from blood (not recorded which). These receptors came from a woman in her fifties or sixties who had recovered from COVID-19.

This chain links TRBV5-1 with TRBJ1-1, with D tentatively TRBD1 (5 bases). CDR1 is SGHRS and CDR2 is YFSETQ in the germline V gene. The CDR3 extends over 18 amino acids. V was cut by 4 bases and J by 1 base, with 23 bases left in between. The chain's CDR3 is CASSLDPTTGASNTEAFF. The CDR3 nucleotides are TGCGCCAGCAGCCTGGACCCTACCACTGGGGCCTCGAACACTGAAGCTTTCTTT. Looking up the rest from reference TRBV5-1 and TRBJ1-1 gives the full variable domain: KAGVTQTPRYLIKTRGQQVTLSCSPISGHRSVSWYQQTPGQGLQFLFEYFSETQRNKGNFPGRFSGRQFSNSRSEMNVSTLELGDSALYLCASSLDPTTGASNTEAFFGQGTRLTVV.

The CDR3 protein is CATATGVGLSSQHF. CDR3 nucleotides: TGTGCCACCGCAACAGGGGTTGGGTTATCGTCCCAGCATTTT. The chain recombines TRBV28 with TRBJ1-5; 7 nucleotides agree with TRBD1. The CDR3 extends over 14 amino acids. Trimming at V came to 10 bases and at J to 11 bases, leaving 17 bases not matched to a gene. The germline V gene has CDR1 MDHEN and CDR2 SYDVKM.